These 2 T cell receptor beta chains were all obtained from the same sample, sequenced in a study of T cell repertoires in cytomegalovirus infection. Antigens of these TCRs are unknown. MiXCR, applied by TCRdb to the reads, yields one record per CDR3 protein. This table has approximately 350,000 distinct CDR3 sequences, roughly 36% appearing once. The source was cultured PBMCs, collected from culture after CMV antigen stimulation. Receptors originate from a human donor in good health (CMV status not recorded). Some clones in this sample may be carry-over from other donors' samples.

The V gene is TRBV19, the J gene TRBJ1-5, with TRBD1 as a possible D gene (5 bases). Germline CDR1 LNHDA, CDR2 SQIVND (reference sequence). This CDR3 contains 15 residues. The germline V and J ends were trimmed by 2 bases and 5 bases, with 13 bases remaining between them. The CDR3 loop is CASSIRGGTDQPQHF. CDR3 sequence (DNA): TGTGCCAGTAGTATAAGGGGAGGGACGGATCAGCCCCAGCATTTT. The whole variable domain, filled in from reference TRBV19 and TRBJ1-5, reads DGGITQSPKYLFRKEGQNVTLSCEQNLNHDAMYWYRQDPGQGLRLIYYSQIVNDFQKGDIAEGYSVSREKKESFPLTVTSAQKNPTAFYLCASSIRGGTDQPQHFGDGTRLSIL.

The V and J genes are TRBV20-1 and TRBJ2-2; D uncertain. The germline V gene has CDR1 DFQATT and CDR2 SNEGSKA (reference sequence). V gave up 0 bases and J gave up 3 bases, with 17 bases separating them. CDR3 length: 17 residues. The CDR3 here is CSARDVTLRPDTGELFF. Here the CDR3 DNA reads TGCAGTGCTAGAGATGTTACCCTGCGGCCAGACACCGGGGAGCTGTTTTTT.